The rows below give T cell receptor beta chains drawn from one sample of a study of blood T cell repertoires in COVID-19. Assay used: immunoSEQ multiplex PCR; TCRdb lists only in-frame clones, some missing. Here the sample spans 350,000 to 400,000 clones, approximately 84% being singletons. The sequenced sample consisted of PBMCs or T cells enriched from blood (not recorded which). All receptors derive from a woman in her twenties or thirties who had recovered from COVID-19. Both conserved end residues are part of each CDR3. A D gene is named only where the DNA matches it firmly.

CDR3 length	D gene	V gene	CDR3 protein
15	TRBD2	TRBV5-6	CASSLGSGGGYEQYF
14	-	TRBV28	CASSLSGASYEQYF
14	TRBD1	TRBV30	CAWSITGTGGKLFF
16	-	TRBV3-1/TRBV3-2	CASSHRAAGDSFGYTF
15	-	TRBV27	CASCLGATSTDTQYF
17	TRBD2	TRBV19	CASSPYISQRGFDEQYF
16	TRBD2	TRBV5-1	CASSNAGTSGQETQYF
15	TRBD2	TRBV28	CASSLGGGREGEQYF
16	-	TRBV7-9	CASSSPGWGDNEKLFF
14	-	TRBV7-9	CASSLDGGWQPQHF
16	-	TRBV3-1/TRBV3-2	CASSQLSKAPAYGYTF
16	TRBD1	TRBV27	CASSFGWTGGTDTQYF
15	-	TRBV4-1	CASSQGLVEGNVLTF
18	TRBD1	TRBV4-1	CASSQPPQSRDRAYGYTF
14	-	TRBV27	CASSLLPGTGELFF
19	TRBD2	TRBV5-1	CASRSTYTLAGGGTGELFF
14	-	TRBV6-2/TRBV6-3	CASSYGGGRTEAFF
16	-	TRBV5-4	CASSLGGTSSTDTQYF
15	TRBD2	TRBV13	CASSSIAGRTYEQYF
12	-	TRBV6-5	CASTTAALEAFF
16	-	TRBV18	CASSSQRGGTNEKLFF
15	TRBD1	TRBV13	CASSFGTGPGGEAFF
14	TRBD2	TRBV19	CASSMRGDYNEQFF
13	-	TRBV28	CASRGGSTDTQYF
14	TRBD1	TRBV5-1	CASSEDREAGELFF
15	-	TRBV7-8	CASSLMAPLNTEAFF
15	TRBD1	TRBV19	CASSIALTGSHEQYF
11	-	TRBV20-1	CSAAPAGTQYF
13	-	TRBV9	CASSAGSSYEQYF
13	TRBD1	TRBV24-1	CATRTGQAGELFF
16	TRBD2	TRBV4-1	CASSQDSFGGAWIQYF
14	TRBD2	TRBV27	CASSGLAGKNEQFF
16	TRBD1	TRBV7-9	CASSPARGQGAGEQYF
15	TRBD1	TRBV6-5	CASSYSPQGAGELFF
13	-	TRBV7-8	CASSTGQNQPQHF
16	TRBD1	TRBV7-6	CASSPRPGQGGRELFF
13	TRBD2	TRBV2	CASSGGTYNEQFF
13	TRBD1	TRBV30	CAWSLGQGTPLHF
13	TRBD1	TRBV27	CASKIGTGGGYTF
16	-	TRBV5-4	CASSPSTPGLQYGYTF
14	-	TRBV2	CASSAEGSFTEAFF
11	-	TRBV7-2	CASSLNNEQFF
20	TRBD2	TRBV12-5	CASGLVGSGVSKSGANVLTF
16	-	TRBV6-8	CASSRPGLHSYNEQFF
15	-	TRBV27	CASSDREGSNQPQHF
13	-	TRBV28	CASSELTGHEQYF
14	-	TRBV4-1	CASSQERLNQPQHF
18	-	TRBV27	CASSPRYFELSWANEQYF
14	TRBD2	TRBV20-1	CSASTSGASYEQYF
14	TRBD1	TRBV3-1/TRBV3-2	CASSQRQGAETQYF
14	TRBD1	TRBV5-1	CASSAGEGAYGYTF
19	TRBD1	TRBV5-1	CASSSVPGQGRSGANVLTF
13	-	TRBV2	CASSGGSFSGYTF
15	-	TRBV10-3	CAISDGFTSYNEQFF
16	-	TRBV3-1/TRBV3-2	CASSPLTGTLYNEQFF
16	-	TRBV29-1	CSVARTQDLTNYGYTF
17	TRBD1	TRBV7-3	CASSLDRVDYSNYGYTF